There are a few counts of the clone carrying this TCR beta chain. The target antigen is unknown. Sample barcodes were added at both library ends during cDNA synthesis. TCRdb reprocessed the 5' RACE reads with MiXCR, giving one entry per CDR3 protein. The profile covers around 380,000 distinct CDR3 sequences, with over 25% appearing a single time and about 6% taken by the ten largest. The sample comes from a study of identical twins' blood T cells. Findings and limits, study-wide: Twins reportedly had markedly more similar V usage than unrelated donors, even among out-of-frame TCRbeta clonotypes. Abundant TCRbeta CDR3s overlapped more between twins than with unrelated donors.

This clonotype originated in a woman aged 18 to 55 in good health. Sequencing used PBMCs.

The CDR3 DNA is TGTGCCAGCAGTGAAGCGCTTCGGGAGACCCAGTACTTC. It translates to CASSEALRETQYF. The J gene is TRBJ2-5, the V gene TRBV2; no clear D. The germline CDR1 and CDR2 sequences are SNHLY and FYNNEI. This CDR3 spans 13 amino acids. V dropped 0 bases and J dropped 5 bases, with 7 bases sitting between them.